This TCR beta chain originates from a study of blood T cell repertoires in COVID-19. Overall study context: Cohort 3 donors were reported recovered after two negative PCRs, clearance, or symptom resolution.

Participant ages covered about 18 to 95 years across some 25 US areas. The germline V gene encodes CDR1 MNHEY and CDR2 SVGEGT. The V end was cut by 5 bases, the J end by 3 bases, with 5 bases between. This CDR3 has 12 residues. The protocol was immunoSEQ multiplex PCR, while the TCRdb copy is restricted to in-frame clones and leaves out a portion. The sample contains roughly 150,000 clones, roughly 85% of which appear only once. Sequenced: PBMCs or T cells enriched from blood (not recorded which). The clonotype was recovered from a woman in her seventies in a cohort exposed to, infected with or recovered from COVID-19 (not recorded which). The chain links TRBV6-2 or TRBV6-3 to TRBJ2-1; D gene uncertain. The CDR3 protein is CASSRGYNEQFF. CDR3 DNA: TGTGCCAGCAGTAGAGGCTACAATGAGCAGTTCTTC.